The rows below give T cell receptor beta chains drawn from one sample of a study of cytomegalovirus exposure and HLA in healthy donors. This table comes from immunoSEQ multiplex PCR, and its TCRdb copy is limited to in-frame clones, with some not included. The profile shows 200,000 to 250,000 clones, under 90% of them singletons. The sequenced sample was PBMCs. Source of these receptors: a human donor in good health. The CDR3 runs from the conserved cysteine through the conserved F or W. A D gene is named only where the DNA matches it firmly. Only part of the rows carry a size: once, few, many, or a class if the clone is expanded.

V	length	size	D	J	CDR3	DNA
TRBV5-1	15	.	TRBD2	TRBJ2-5	CASSLALAAQETQYF	TGCGCCAGCAGCTTGGCACTAGCGGCTCAAGAGACCCAGTACTTC
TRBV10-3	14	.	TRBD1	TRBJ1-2	CAISLTGQPYGYTF	TGTGCCATCAGTCTGACAGGGCAACCCTATGGCTACACCTTC
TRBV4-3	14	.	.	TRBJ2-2	CASSQERVPGELFF	TGCGCCAGCAGCCAAGAACGGGTTCCCGGGGAGCTGTTTTTT
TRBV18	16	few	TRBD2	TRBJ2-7	CASSPGHSGGAYEQYF	TGTGCCAGCTCACCCGGGCACTCGGGAGGAGCCTACGAGCAGTACTTC
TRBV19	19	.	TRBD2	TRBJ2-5	CASSPWASGSGLYQETQYF	TGTGCCAGTAGTCCTTGGGCTAGCGGTTCTGGGTTGTACCAAGAGACCCAGTACTTC
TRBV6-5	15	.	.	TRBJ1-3	CASALSGSSGNTIYF	TGTGCCAGCGCTTTGTCGGGATCCTCTGGAAACACCATATATTTT
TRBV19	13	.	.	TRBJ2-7	CASSISRSTEQYF	TGTGCCAGTAGTATAAGTCGTAGCACGGAGCAGTACTTC
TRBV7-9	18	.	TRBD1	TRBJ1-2	CSSSLFPGQGDGDYGYTF	TGTTCCAGCAGCTTATTCCCAGGACAGGGGGACGGGGACTATGGCTACACCTTC
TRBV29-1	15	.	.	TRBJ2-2	CSVEDRSGQTGELFF	TGCAGCGTTGAAGATAGGAGCGGGCAAACCGGGGAGCTGTTTTTT
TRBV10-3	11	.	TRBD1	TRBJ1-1	CATHGQGEAFF	TGTGCCACTCACGGACAGGGTGAAGCTTTCTTT
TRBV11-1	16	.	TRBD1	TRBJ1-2	CASSLVPDRFNYGYTF	TGTGCCAGCAGCTTAGTCCCGGACAGGTTCAACTATGGCTACACCTTC
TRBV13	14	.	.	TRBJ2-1	CASSPWTGYNEQFF	TGTGCCAGCAGCCCCTGGACTGGTTACAATGAGCAGTTCTTC
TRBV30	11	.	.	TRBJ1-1	CAYREITEAFF	TGTGCCTACAGGGAGATCACTGAAGCTTTCTTT
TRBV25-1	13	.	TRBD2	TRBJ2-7	CASSGKLAYEQYF	TGTGCCAGCAGTGGGAAACTAGCGTACGAGCAGTACTTC
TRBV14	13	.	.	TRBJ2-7	CANSNSPLYEQYF	TGTGCCAACAGCAACTCCCCCCTCTACGAGCAGTACTTC
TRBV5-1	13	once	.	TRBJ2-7	CASSLGTGYEQYF	TGCGCCAGCAGCTTGGGAACAGGCTACGAGCAGTACTTC
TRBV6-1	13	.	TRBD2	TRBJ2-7	CASKAGDIYEQYF	TGTGCCAGCAAAGCGGGAGACATCTACGAGCAGTACTTC